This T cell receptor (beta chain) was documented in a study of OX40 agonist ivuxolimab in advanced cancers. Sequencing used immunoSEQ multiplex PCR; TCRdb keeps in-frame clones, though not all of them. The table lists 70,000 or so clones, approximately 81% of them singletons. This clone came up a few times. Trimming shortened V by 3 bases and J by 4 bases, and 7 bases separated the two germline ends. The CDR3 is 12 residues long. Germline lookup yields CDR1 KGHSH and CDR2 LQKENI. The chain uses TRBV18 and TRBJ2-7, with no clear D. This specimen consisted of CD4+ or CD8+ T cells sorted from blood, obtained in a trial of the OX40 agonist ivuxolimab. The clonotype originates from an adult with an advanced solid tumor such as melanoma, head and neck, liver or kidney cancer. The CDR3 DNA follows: TGTGCCAGCTCACCCGCGGAGTACGAGCAGTACTTC. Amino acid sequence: CASSPAEYEQYF.